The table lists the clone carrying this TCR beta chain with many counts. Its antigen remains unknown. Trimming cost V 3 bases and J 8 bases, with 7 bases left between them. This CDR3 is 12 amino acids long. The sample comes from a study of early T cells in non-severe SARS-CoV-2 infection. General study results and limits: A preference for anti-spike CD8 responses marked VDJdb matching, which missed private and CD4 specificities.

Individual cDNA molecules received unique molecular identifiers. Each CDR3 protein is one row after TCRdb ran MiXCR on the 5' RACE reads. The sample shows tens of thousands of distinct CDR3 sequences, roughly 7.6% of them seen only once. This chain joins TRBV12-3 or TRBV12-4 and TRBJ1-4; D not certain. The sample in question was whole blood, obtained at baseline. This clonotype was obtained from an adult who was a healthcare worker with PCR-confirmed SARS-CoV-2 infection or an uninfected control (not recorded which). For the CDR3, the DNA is TGTGCCAGCAGTTTTTATACCGAAAAACTGTTTTTT. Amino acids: CASSFYTEKLFF.